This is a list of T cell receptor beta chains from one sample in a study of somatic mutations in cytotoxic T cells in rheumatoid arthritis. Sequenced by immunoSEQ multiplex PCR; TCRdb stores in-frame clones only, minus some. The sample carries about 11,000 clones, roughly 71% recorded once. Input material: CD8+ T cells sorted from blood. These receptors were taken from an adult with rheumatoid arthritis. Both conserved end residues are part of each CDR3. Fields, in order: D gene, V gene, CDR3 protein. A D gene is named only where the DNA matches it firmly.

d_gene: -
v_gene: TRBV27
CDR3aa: CASSPGSTDTQYF

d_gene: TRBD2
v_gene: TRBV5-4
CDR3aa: CASSLPTSGNTGELFF

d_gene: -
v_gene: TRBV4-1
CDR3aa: CASSLGPNTGELFF

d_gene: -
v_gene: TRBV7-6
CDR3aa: CASSPTGYEQYF

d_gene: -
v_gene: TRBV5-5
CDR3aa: CASSSTRTAFGQPQHF

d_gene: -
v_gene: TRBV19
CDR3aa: CASSIHGSYGYTF

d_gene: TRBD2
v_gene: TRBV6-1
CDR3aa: CASSEGVAGGGAGELFF

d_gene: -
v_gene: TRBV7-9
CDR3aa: CASSSIQSSYNEQFF

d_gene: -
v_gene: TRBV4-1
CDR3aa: CASSQDRWGGPSDTQYF

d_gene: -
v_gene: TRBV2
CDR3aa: CASSVGYSYEQYF

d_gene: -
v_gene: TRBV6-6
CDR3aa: CASSYGGDSYEQYF

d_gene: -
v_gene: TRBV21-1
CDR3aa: CASTPGTNNEQFF

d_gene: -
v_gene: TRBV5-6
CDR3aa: CASSLERAGPLMGTEAFF

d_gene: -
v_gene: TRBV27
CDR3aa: CASSLYGGEGYTF

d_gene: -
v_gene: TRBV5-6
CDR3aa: CASSGGDDGLGAYEQYF

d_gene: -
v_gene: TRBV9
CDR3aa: CASSSPPSAETQYF

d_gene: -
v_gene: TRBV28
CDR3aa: CASSRSTDVSSPLHF

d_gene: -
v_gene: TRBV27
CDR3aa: CASSPTGSHSYEQYF

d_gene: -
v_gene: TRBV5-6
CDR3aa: CASSFLGYTEAFF

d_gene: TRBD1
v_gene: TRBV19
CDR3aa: CASSTGTGTYEQYF

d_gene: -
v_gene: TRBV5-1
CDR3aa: CASTQGAEAFF

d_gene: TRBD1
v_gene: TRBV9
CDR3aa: CASSVGQGAYEQYF

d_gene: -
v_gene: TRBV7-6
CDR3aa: CASSLAGAGEQYF

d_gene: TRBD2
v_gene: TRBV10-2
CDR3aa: CASSLTSGAQETQYF

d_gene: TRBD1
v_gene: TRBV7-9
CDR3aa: CASSLGTGVNTEAFF

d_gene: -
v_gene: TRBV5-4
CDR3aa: CASSFAGANIQYF

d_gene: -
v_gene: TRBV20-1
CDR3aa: CSARDQETQYF

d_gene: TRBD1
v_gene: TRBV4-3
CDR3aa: CASSQATGGIDYGYTF

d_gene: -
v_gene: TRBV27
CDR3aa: CASSLSGALGAEAFF

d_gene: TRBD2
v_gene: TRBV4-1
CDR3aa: CASSQGLAGGMHAWETQYF

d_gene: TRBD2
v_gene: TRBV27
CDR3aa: CASSTWEGRNSYEQYF

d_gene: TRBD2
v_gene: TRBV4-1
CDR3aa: CASSQVAGGFNEQFF

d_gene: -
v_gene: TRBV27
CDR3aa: CASSLLGRAGNTEAFF

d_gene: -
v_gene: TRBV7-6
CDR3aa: CASSNSYVSPLHF

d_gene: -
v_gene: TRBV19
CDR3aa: CASSIGTRGLGNGYTF

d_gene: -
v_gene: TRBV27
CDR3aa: CASGGGWGQPQHF

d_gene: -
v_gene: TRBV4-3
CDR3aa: CASSQFGNTEAFF

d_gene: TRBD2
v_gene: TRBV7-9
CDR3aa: CASSSPLPTSGGLTDTQYF

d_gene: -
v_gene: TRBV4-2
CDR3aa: CASSQYVGDTNYGYTF

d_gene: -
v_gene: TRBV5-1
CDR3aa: CASMGETSYNEQFF

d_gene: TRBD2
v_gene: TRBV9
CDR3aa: CASSLTGGRPNEQFF

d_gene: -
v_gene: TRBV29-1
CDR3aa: CSVGTTGLINYGYTF

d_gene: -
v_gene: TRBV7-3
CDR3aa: CASSPDSLTGELFF

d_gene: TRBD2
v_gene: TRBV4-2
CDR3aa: CASSQLVAGTYTDTQYF

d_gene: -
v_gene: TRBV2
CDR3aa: CASSAGDRRGTEAFF

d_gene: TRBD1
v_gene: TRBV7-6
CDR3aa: CASSFGQGAGTEAFF

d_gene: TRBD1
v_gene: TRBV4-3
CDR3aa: CASSQGNRGYEQYF